The source of this T cell receptor beta chain is a study of cytomegalovirus exposure and HLA in healthy donors. Overall study: A data release that came early held tens of millions of unique TCRs from HLA-typed donors.

Study-wide results and limits: It was approximately 150 TCR beta chains that were listed as cytomegalovirus-associated. Fewer N-insertions (relative to the approximately 700-donor mean) were reportedly seen in an Asian-associated ancestry cluster in a later analysis. Using a false discovery rate of 0.05, a later analysis showed that approximately 16,000 TCR beta sequences were associated with HLA alleles.

Amplification used 60 Vbeta primers and 13 Jbeta primers. Sequenced by immunoSEQ multiplex PCR; TCRdb stores in-frame clones only, minus some. The table includes approximately 81,000 clones, 74% detected once. About this clone itself: Its specificity is unknown.

Germline CDR1 is SGHKS and CDR2 is YYEKEE (reference sequence). CDR3 length: 14 residues. Trimming pared 3 bases from V and 0 bases from J, leaving 9 bases between. The sample comprised PBMCs. This receptor was identified in a woman in her fifties or sixties in good health and CMV-seropositive. The chain couples TRBV5-5 to TRBJ1-2; TRBD1 might be the D (5 bases). CDR3 in DNA: TGTGCCAGCAGCTCGACAGTTTCTAACTATGGCTACACCTTC. It specifies CASSSTVSNYGYTF. Based on the CDR3 plus reference TRBV5-5 and TRBJ1-2, the full variable domain is DAGVTQSPTHLIKTRGQQVTLRCSPISGHKSVSWYQQVLGQGPQFIFQYYEKEERGRGNFPDRFSARQFPNYSSELNVNALLLGDSALYLCASSSTVSNYGYTFGSGTRLTVV.